These 30 T cell receptor beta chains share one sample of origin, sequenced in a study of cytomegalovirus exposure and HLA in healthy donors. This PCR relied on a set of 60 Vbeta primers and 13 Jbeta primers. TCRdb's table, derived via immunoSEQ multiplex PCR, lists solely in-frame clones and lacks some. The table includes some 200,000 clones, roughly 80% detected once. The sequenced sample consisted of PBMCs. The receptors here all came from a woman under 30 in good health and CMV-seronegative.

The gene calls are TRBV5-6 and TRBJ2-6, with 8 bases identical to TRBD1. The ends lost 4 bases at V and 0 bases at J; junction bases unmatched: 6. Per the germline V gene, CDR1 is SGHDT and CDR2 is YYEEEE. There are 17 residues in the CDR3. DNA of the CDR3: TGTGCCAGCAGCGGGCTACAGGGGGACTCTGGGGCCAACGTCCTGACTTTC. Protein product: CASSGLQGDSGANVLTF.

The chain has TRBV19 and TRBJ2-7; 10 nucleotides match TRBD2. The CDR3 totals 17 residues. Germline V lookup: CDR1 LNHDA, CDR2 SQIVND (reference sequence). After removal of 1 base from V and 5 bases from J, the junction contained 11 bases not matched to a gene. The CDR3 bases are TGTGCCAGTAGTATAGGTCTAGCGGGAGTGTACCGGGACGAGCAGTACTTC. Translated: CASSIGLAGVYRDEQYF. The variable domain in full, completed from reference TRBV19 and TRBJ2-7, reads DGGITQSPKYLFRKEGQNVTLSCEQNLNHDAMYWYRQDPGQGLRLIYYSQIVNDFQKGDIAEGYSVSREKKESFPLTVTSAQKNPTAFYLCASSIGLAGVYRDEQYFGPGTRLTVT.

The CDR3 reads CASSLDGSQETQYF. Here the CDR3 DNA reads TGCGCCAGCAGCTTGGATGGCAGCCAAGAGACCCAGTACTTC. The chain combines TRBV5-1 with TRBJ2-5; D call uncertain. The V and J ends lost 0 bases and 1 base respectively, with 7 bases between them. The CDR3 runs 14 residues. CDR1 SGHRS and CDR2 YFSETQ come from the germline V gene.

The rearrangement links TRBV5-6 to TRBJ1-2; the D gene is possibly TRBD1 (6 bases). V lost 1 base, J lost 4 bases, and 11 bases lay in between. Germline V gene data show CDR1 as SGHDT and CDR2 as YYEEEE. The CDR3 is made up of 14 amino acids. The CDR3 region has the DNA TGTGCCAGCAGCTTGCCAACAGGGCCCTATGGCTACACCTTC. Amino acids: CASSLPTGPYGYTF.

The V gene is TRBV18, the J gene TRBJ2-2; maybe TRBD2 (5 bases). The V and J ends lost 5 bases and 4 bases respectively, with 11 bases between them. The CDR3 extends over 14 amino acids. Germline V gene data show CDR1 as KGHSH and CDR2 as LQKENI. The CDR3 DNA sequence: TGTGCCAGCTCAAGAACGGACTCCACCGGGGAGCTGTTTTTT. Its translation: CASSRTDSTGELFF. The full variable domain, rest sourced from reference TRBV18 and TRBJ2-2, is NAGVMQNPRHLVRRRGQEARLRCSPMKGHSHVYWYRQLPEEGLKFMVYLQKENIIDESGMPKERFSAEFPKEGPSILRIQQVVRGDSAAYFCASSRTDSTGELFFGEGSRLTVL.

This chain joins TRBV7-9 and TRBJ1-3; D not resolved. V was pared by 10 bases and J by 0 bases, with 22 bases between. The CDR3 contains 17 residues. Germline CDR1 SEHNR, CDR2 FQNEAQ (reference sequence). CDR3 DNA: TGTGCCACCCCCGAAAGGCGGCCTCCCAGCTCTGGAAACACCATATATTTT. Its protein product is CATPERRPPSSGNTIYF. The variable domain in full, with the rest retrieved from reference TRBV7-9 and TRBJ1-3, is DTGVSQNPRHKITKRGQNVTFRCDPISEHNRLYWYRQTLGQGPEFLTYFQNEAQLEKSRLLSDRFSAERPKGSFSTLEIQRTEQGDSAMYLCATPERRPPSSGNTIYFGEGSWLTVV.

The chain combines TRBV7-9 with TRBJ1-5; D not certain. The V gene's germline CDR1 is SEHNR and CDR2 FQNEAQ (reference sequence). V lost 5 bases to trimming and J lost 3 bases, with 14 bases between them. CDR3 length equals 15 residues. The CDR3 DNA is TGTGCCAGCAGCCCCTCTGCGTCACTCAATCAGCCCCAGCATTTT. It specifies CASSPSASLNQPQHF.

V usage is TRBV5-1 and J usage is TRBJ2-1, with 11 nucleotides matching TRBD2. The CDR3 loop spans 17 amino acids. Germline assignment: CDR1 SGHRS and CDR2 YFSETQ. Losses at the gene ends were 3 bases for V and 5 bases for J; bases not matched to a gene: 10. Written as DNA, the CDR3 is TGCGCCAGCAGCTCCTTACCACGACTAGCGGGAAACAATGAGCAGTTCTTC. The encoded protein is CASSSLPRLAGNNEQFF.

The chain recombines TRBV18 with TRBJ2-6; no definite D call. Trimming took off 3 bases at V and 1 base at J, with 4 bases between the two ends. Germline CDR1 KGHSH, CDR2 LQKENI. The CDR3 consists of 14 residues. The CDR3 DNA is TGTGCCAGCTCACCGACTTCTGGGGCCAACGTCCTGACTTTC. Its protein is CASSPTSGANVLTF.

The genes are TRBV5-6 and TRBJ2-5; 10 nucleotides match TRBD2. V was clipped by 4 bases and J by 0 bases; unmatched bases: 15. The CDR3 is made up of 19 amino acids. The V gene's germline CDR1 is SGHDT and CDR2 YYEEEE. In DNA form, the CDR3 reads TGTGCCAGCAGCCGTTTGGACAGGGCCCTAGCGGGAGACCAAGAGACCCAGTACTTC. It yields the protein CASSRLDRALAGDQETQYF.

This rearrangement joins TRBV6-5 to TRBJ2-7; the D gene is possibly TRBD1 (6 bases). Germline loops: CDR1 MNHEY, CDR2 SVGAGI. CDR3 length equals 13 residues. V lost 6 bases and J lost 6, with 15 bases in between. The CDR3 DNA sequence: TGTGCCAGCAGCCCAAGACAGGCCGCCGAGCAGTACTTC. Its protein product is CASSPRQAAEQYF.

The rearrangement uses TRBV15 and TRBJ2-7, with a tentative D call TRBD2 (7 bases). CDR1 is LNHNV and CDR2 is YYDKDF in the germline V gene (reference sequence). The CDR3 consists of 15 residues. Trimming stripped 1 base from V and 2 bases from J, with 12 bases between. The CDR3 DNA reads TGTGCCACCAGCAGAGGCAGCGGGGACACCTACGAGCAGTACTTC. Translating gives CATSRGSGDTYEQYF.

V is TRBV11-1 and J is TRBJ1-6, with 11 bases identical to TRBD1. Germline V gene lookup returns CDR1 SGHAT and CDR2 FQDESV (reference sequence). The CDR3 consists of 16 residues. The V segment lost 2 bases and the J segment 5 bases; nucleotides outside the gene matches: 2. CDR3 in DNA: TGTGCCAGCAGCTTAATGGGACAGGGGGATAATTCACCCCTCCACTTT. Its translation is CASSLMGQGDNSPLHF.

This clone was recorded many times. This chain joins TRBV7-6 and TRBJ2-7; 9 bases map to TRBD1. The germline gives CDR1 SGHVS, CDR2 FNYEAQ. V trimming: 5 bases; J trimming: 1 base; junction bases outside the gene matches: 6. This CDR3 spans 15 amino acids. The CDR3 sequence: CASSTGQGGSYEQYF. The DNA of the CDR3 is TGTGCCAGCAGCACGGGACAGGGCGGTTCCTACGAGCAGTACTTC.

This sequence joins TRBV6-9 and TRBJ1-2; 7 positions match TRBD1. CDR1 and CDR2 (germline): MNHGY, SVAAGI. V lost 6 bases, J lost 0 bases, and 16 bases stayed unmatched. The CDR3 has 18 amino acids. CDR3 in amino acids: CASRSFGTAEIPNYGYTF. The CDR3 nucleotides are TGTGCCAGCAGAAGCTTCGGGACAGCGGAGATTCCTAACTATGGCTACACCTTC.

The chain has TRBV2 and TRBJ2-7; 10 bases align to TRBD2. The V gene's germline CDR1 is SNHLY and CDR2 FYNNEI. The junction had 18 bases not matched to a gene; V was cut back by 8 bases and J by 8 bases. The CDR3 extends over 16 amino acids. The CDR3: CASCDLAGALAKKQYF. For the CDR3, the DNA is TGTGCCAGCTGCGATCTAGCGGGAGCCCTAGCTAAAAAGCAGTACTTC. Looking up the rest from reference TRBV2 and TRBJ2-7 gives the full variable domain: EPEVTQTPSHQVTQMGQEVILRCVPISNHLYFYWYRQILGQKVEFLVSFYNNEISEKSEIFDDQFSVERPDGSNFTLKIRSTKLEDSAMYFCASCDLAGALAKKQYFGPGTRLTVT.

This chain links TRBV2 with TRBJ2-5; 8 positions match TRBD1. The V segment lost 4 bases and the J segment 0 bases; nucleotides outside the gene matches: 1. The length of the CDR3 is 14 residues. CDR1 is SNHLY, CDR2 FYNNEI, per germline. This chain's CDR3 is CASSGQGYQETQYF. The DNA for the CDR3 is TGTGCCAGCAGTGGACAGGGGTACCAAGAGACCCAGTACTTC.

The V call is TRBV27, the J call TRBJ1-4; the D gene is possibly TRBD1 (6 bases). CDR1 and CDR2 (germline): MNHEY, SMNVEV (reference sequence). The CDR3 covers 15 residues. V lost 2 bases and J lost 5, with 12 bases in between. DNA of the CDR3: TGTGCCAGCAGTTTACAAGGCAGGGGCAATGAAAAACTGTTTTTT. Translation: CASSLQGRGNEKLFF.

This rearrangement joins TRBV27 to TRBJ1-1; D is unclear. The CDR3 is 14 residues long. Trimming stripped 6 bases from V and 1 base from J, with 12 bases between. CDR1 and CDR2 from the germline V gene are MNHEY and SMNVEV (reference sequence). Here the CDR3 DNA reads TGTGCCAGCAGCCCTGGACTGACGAACACTGAAGCTTTCTTT. Its translation is CASSPGLTNTEAFF.

V and J are TRBV11-2 and TRBJ1-2, with TRBD1 as a possible D gene (6 bases). V dropped 10 bases and J dropped 7 bases, with 16 bases sitting between them. There are 12 residues in the CDR3. Germline CDR1 is SGHAT and CDR2 is FQNNGV. The CDR3 DNA sequence: TGTGCCACCCAGGGGCCTCTCATTGGCTACACCTTC. Protein product: CATQGPLIGYTF.

This clone was observed a few times. The rearrangement joins TRBV10-3 to TRBJ2-7, with 7 bases that match TRBD2. Germline CDR1 and CDR2: ENHRY and SYGVKD. Trimming at V came to 6 bases and at J to 1 base, leaving 3 bases not matched to a gene. The CDR3 runs to 13 residues. This CDR3 is CAIRIAGSYEQYF. CDR3 nucleotides: TGTGCCATCAGGATAGCGGGTTCCTACGAGCAGTACTTC.

The J gene is TRBJ2-7, the V gene TRBV6-1; tentative D call: TRBD1 (6 bases). The CDR3 runs 13 residues. Germline CDR1 reads MNHNS; CDR2 reads SASEGT. Deletions cut 6 bases from V and 4 bases from J, with 13 bases between. The CDR3 spells CASRATGRYEQYF. CDR3 in DNA: TGTGCCAGCAGGGCAACAGGGAGATACGAGCAGTACTTC.

This chain connects TRBV9 to TRBJ2-1, with a possible D match to TRBD1 (6 bases). Germline CDR1 reads SGDLS; CDR2 reads YYNGEE. Trimming removed 0 bases at V and 2 bases at J, with 9 bases between. This CDR3 has 15 residues. This CDR3 is CASSVAAGAYNEQFF. In DNA, the CDR3 is TGTGCCAGCAGCGTAGCAGCAGGGGCCTACAATGAGCAGTTCTTC.

The chain employs TRBV18 and TRBJ2-1, with D hard to call. Per the germline V gene, CDR1 is KGHSH and CDR2 is LQKENI. CDR3 length: 15 amino acids. Trimming left V 1 base short and J 6 bases short, with 13 bases between. Written as DNA, the CDR3 is TGTGCCAGCTCACCACTAGCTCGAGGTTCCAATGAGCAGTTCTTC. Translation: CASSPLARGSNEQFF. Together with reference TRBV18 and TRBJ2-1, the CDR3 gives the full variable domain: NAGVMQNPRHLVRRRGQEARLRCSPMKGHSHVYWYRQLPEEGLKFMVYLQKENIIDESGMPKERFSAEFPKEGPSILRIQQVVRGDSAAYFCASSPLARGSNEQFFGPGTRLTVL.

The chain has TRBV9 and TRBJ2-7, with 8 positions matching TRBD1. There are 15 residues in the CDR3. J was trimmed by 2 bases and V by 4 bases; bases with no gene match: 8. From germline, CDR1 is SGDLS and CDR2 YYNGEE. DNA of the CDR3: TGTGCCAGCAGCCCGACAGGGGTAATACCCTACGAGCAGTACTTC. Protein product: CASSPTGVIPYEQYF.

This clone showed up just once. The CDR3 region has the DNA TGTGCCAGCAGCCAAACTACTAGCGGGAGGTACGAGCAGTACTTC. Translated: CASSQTTSGRYEQYF. The chain employs TRBV7-2 and TRBJ2-7, with 12 bases aligning to TRBD2. With 5 bases clipped from V and 4 bases from J, the junction kept 6 bases outside the gene matches. The CDR3 has 15 residues. From germline, CDR1 is SGHTA and CDR2 FQGNSA.

This chain joins TRBV7-9 and TRBJ1-3; D is unclear. The V gene lost 2 bases and the J gene lost 14 bases, with 16 bases spanning the gap. The CDR3 has 13 amino acids. Germline V gene lookup returns CDR1 SEHNR and CDR2 FQNEAQ (reference sequence). The CDR3 loop is CASSLSAVAEVYF. CDR3 in DNA: TGTGCCAGCAGCTTATCGGCAGTGGCCGAGGTATATTTT.

Here the CDR3 DNA reads TGTGCCAGTAGTTCAACAGGGGGCGCTGGCTACACCTTC. This codes for CASSSTGGAGYTF. The chain is built from TRBV19 and TRBJ1-2, with 9 bases matching TRBD1. The CDR3 loop spans 13 amino acids. After removal of 5 bases from V and 7 bases from J, the junction contained 5 bases not matched to a gene. Germline V gene lookup returns CDR1 LNHDA and CDR2 SQIVND (reference sequence).

The chain uses TRBV6-8 and TRBJ2-3; 10 bases agree with TRBD2. Germline V gene sequence: CDR1 MNHGY, CDR2 SAAAGT. The CDR3 has 14 amino acids. V trimming: 6 bases; J trimming: 9 bases; junction bases outside the gene matches: 9. The CDR3 spells CASSKRGGSLTQYF. The CDR3 DNA sequence: TGTGCCAGCAGCAAGCGGGGGGGGTCGTTGACGCAGTATTTT.

In this sample, this clone turned up once. The chain couples TRBV6-5 to TRBJ2-7, with 10 bases that match TRBD2. Germline-derived CDR1 and CDR2 are MNHEY and SVGAGI. CDR3 size: 14 residues. The J segment lost 6 bases and the V segment lost 6 bases, leaving 8 bases of the junction unmatched. The CDR3 protein is CASRPLAGDSEQYF. CDR3 sequence (DNA): TGTGCCAGCAGGCCTCTAGCGGGAGATAGCGAGCAGTACTTC.